Below are 19 T cell receptor beta chains sequenced from a single sample in a study of cytomegalovirus exposure and HLA in healthy donors. PCR primers comprised 60 Vbeta and 13 Jbeta primers. Profiled with immunoSEQ multiplex PCR; TCRdb holds only in-frame clones, not every one. The sample includes about 120,000 clones, about 8% of them seen just once. Sequencing was done on a sample of PBMCs. The receptors were gathered from a woman aged 40 to 49 in good health and CMV-seropositive.

J is TRBJ1-1 and V is TRBV10-3; 12 bases line up with TRBD1. The V and J ends lost 6 bases and 4 bases, in that order; junction bases with no gene match: 6. Germline CDR1 ENHRY, CDR2 SYGVKD. The CDR3 loop spans 15 amino acids. The CDR3 loop reads CAIRGTGGDGTEAFF. CDR3 DNA: TGTGCCATCAGGGGGACAGGGGGCGATGGCACTGAAGCTTTCTTT.

This clone occurred a few times. The chain joins TRBV5-1 to TRBJ2-7; maybe TRBD2 (6 bases). In germline, CDR1 is SGHRS, CDR2 YFSETQ. There are 14 residues in the CDR3. V dropped 2 bases and J dropped 2 bases, with 11 bases sitting between them. As DNA, the CDR3 is TGCGCCAGCAGCTTCATGGGGACTGCCTACGAGCAGTACTTC. The encoded protein is CASSFMGTAYEQYF.

This clone was seen a handful of times. The V call is TRBV5-1, the J call TRBJ1-1; tentatively, D is TRBD1 (6 bases). The V gene's germline CDR1 is SGHRS and CDR2 YFSETQ. The CDR3 loop spans 17 amino acids. V dropped 0 bases and J dropped 6 bases, with 21 bases sitting between them. The CDR3 here is CASSLGVQGGGGSEAFF. The DNA of the CDR3 is TGCGCCAGCAGCTTGGGGGTCCAAGGGGGTGGTGGGTCTGAAGCTTTCTTT. The full variable domain, completed using reference TRBV5-1 and TRBJ1-1, is KAGVTQTPRYLIKTRGQQVTLSCSPISGHRSVSWYQQTPGQGLQFLFEYFSETQRNKGNFPGRFSGRQFSNSRSEMNVSTLELGDSALYLCASSLGVQGGGGSEAFFGQGTRLTVV.

This clone was seen a few times. The chain has TRBV29-1 and TRBJ2-7; D is unclear. Deletions cut 4 bases from V and 0 bases from J, with 7 bases between. This CDR3 spans 12 amino acids. CDR1 SQVTM and CDR2 ANQGSEA come from the germline V gene. CDR3 sequence: CSVGDISYEQYF. DNA of the CDR3: TGCAGCGTTGGAGACATCTCCTACGAGCAGTACTTC.

V usage is TRBV20-1 and J usage is TRBJ1-1, with D unclear. The CDR3 is made up of 11 amino acids. V gave up 4 bases and J gave up 11 bases, with 14 bases separating them. Germline V gene sequence: CDR1 DFQATT, CDR2 SNEGSKA (reference sequence). The DNA for the CDR3 is TGCAGTGCTACGGAGGGAGCGTTGGCTTTCTTT. It encodes CSATEGALAFF.

This clone was found a few times. V and J are TRBV7-8 and TRBJ2-3, with 9 bases lining up with TRBD1. This CDR3 has 14 amino acids. The V gene end was trimmed by 6 bases and the J gene end by 1 base; junction bases not matched to a gene: 2. The germline gives CDR1 SGHVS, CDR2 FQNEAQ. CDR3 nucleotide sequence: TGTGCCAGCAGAAGGACAGGGGGCACAGATACGCAGTATTTT. Protein product: CASRRTGGTDTQYF.

There are a few counts of this clone. The chain joins TRBV7-9 to TRBJ1-1; D possibly corresponds to TRBD1 (6 bases). The CDR3 loop spans 12 amino acids. Germline V CDR1 and CDR2: SEHNR, FQNEAQ (reference sequence). Trimming shortened V by 2 bases and J by 8 bases, and 9 bases separated the two germline ends. The CDR3 sequence is CASSLLGAEAFF. CDR3 sequence (DNA): TGTGCCAGCAGCTTACTGGGGGCGGAAGCTTTCTTT.

Only a few counts were recorded for this clone. Since no conserved phenylalanine or tryptophan closes the CDR3, a read error is the likely cause. The chain combines TRBV9 with TRBJ2-2; 7 nucleotides match TRBD1. V shed 0 bases and J 6 bases; nucleotides not matched to a gene: 8. Germline V gives CDR1 SGDLS, CDR2 YYNGEE. CDR3 length: 16 amino acids. This CDR3 is CASSVGGGQVSGELFV. CDR3 DNA sequence: TGTGCCAGCAGCGTAGGTGGAGGACAGGTATCCGGGGAGCTGTTTGTT.

Notes on this clone: This same CDR3 is encoded by further DNA sequences in the sample. The V and J genes are TRBV5-6 and TRBJ1-3; TRBD1 matches 7 bases. This CDR3 region has 13 residues. The ends lost 0 bases at V and 7 bases at J; junction bases unmatched: 1. Germline CDR1 is SGHDT and CDR2 is YYEEEE. The CDR3 spells CASSLDRGNTIYF. The CDR3 bases are TGTGCCAGCAGCTTGGACAGGGGTAACACCATATATTTT.

J is TRBJ2-1 and V is TRBV19, with TRBD1 matching over 8 bases. This CDR3 spans 17 amino acids. V lost 7 bases to trimming and J lost 0 bases; unmatched junction nucleotides: 11. Germline V gene sequence: CDR1 LNHDA, CDR2 SQIVND (reference sequence). The CDR3 spells CASNLGTGPSSYNEQFF. The CDR3 coding sequence is TGTGCCAGTAACCTAGGGACAGGTCCGAGCTCCTACAATGAGCAGTTCTTC.

In this sample, this clone turned up a few times. The chain carries TRBV19 and TRBJ2-2; 11 nucleotides line up with TRBD1. The CDR3 is 15 amino acids. V dropped 4 bases and J dropped 6; count of bases not matched to a gene: 4. Germline CDR1 LNHDA, CDR2 SQIVND (reference sequence). The CDR3 region is CASSKDRGPSGELFF. The CDR3 DNA reads as TGTGCCAGTAGTAAGGACAGGGGGCCGTCCGGGGAGCTGTTTTTT.

Comment on this clone: The same CDR3 can be traced to other DNA sequences in this sample. The J gene is TRBJ2-7, the V gene TRBV5-6; D remains ambiguous. V was shortened by 0 bases and J by 2 bases, with 3 bases between the two germline ends. The length of the CDR3 is 12 residues. Germline assignment: CDR1 SGHDT and CDR2 YYEEEE. In DNA, the CDR3 is TGTGCCAGCAGCTTGGGTACCTACGAGCAGTACTTC. It specifies CASSLGTYEQYF.

This clone was counted between two and nine times. The chain recombines TRBV9 with TRBJ2-5; 7 bases agree with TRBD1. V lost 3 bases and J lost 5; bases outside the gene matches: 7. The CDR3 runs to 14 residues. Germline V lookup: CDR1 SGDLS, CDR2 YYNGEE. The CDR3 sequence is CASSANRGLETQYF. CDR3 in DNA: TGTGCCAGCAGCGCAAACAGGGGTTTGGAGACCCAGTACTTC.

V is TRBV5-6 and J is TRBJ1-2, with 9 bases fitting TRBD1. There are 15 residues in the CDR3. With V trimmed by 4 bases and J by 5 bases, 9 bases remained unmatched. The germline V gene encodes CDR1 SGHDT and CDR2 YYEEEE. CDR3 loop: CASSSDGTGLYGYTF. In DNA form, the CDR3 reads TGTGCCAGCAGCAGCGACGGGACAGGGCTTTATGGCTACACCTTC.

A few counts support this clone. The J gene is TRBJ2-1, the V gene TRBV7-8; 8 nucleotides line up with TRBD2. Trimming removed 2 bases from V and 5 bases from J; junction bases left unmatched: 5. Germline assignment: CDR1 SGHVS and CDR2 FQNEAQ. The CDR3 is 15 amino acids. The CDR3 DNA reads TGTGCCAGCAGCTTACCTAGCGGGCCCGACAATGAGCAGTTCTTC. Residues: CASSLPSGPDNEQFF.

The chain combines TRBV10-1 with TRBJ2-1, with D possibly matching TRBD2 (7 bases). The CDR3 sequence is 20 residues long. Germline lookup yields CDR1 WNHNN and CDR2 SYGVQD (reference sequence). The V gene lost 3 bases and the J gene lost 5 bases, with 29 bases spanning the gap. The CDR3 protein is CASSDPEIGGQGPAHNEQFF. In DNA form, the CDR3 reads TGCGCCAGCAGTGATCCCGAGATCGGGGGGCAGGGACCCGCGCACAATGAGCAGTTCTTC.

This clone was detected only a few times. The V and J genes are TRBV7-6 and TRBJ2-2, with D perhaps TRBD2 (6 bases). V lost 6 bases and J 1 base, leaving 9 bases between the germline ends. This CDR3 spans 14 amino acids. Germline lookup yields CDR1 SGHVS and CDR2 FNYEAQ. Written as DNA, the CDR3 is TGTGCCAGCAGAGTGGGGGGGAACACCGGGGAGCTGTTTTTT. Encoded protein: CASRVGGNTGELFF.

The V call is TRBV4-1, the J call TRBJ1-5; 8 nucleotides line up with TRBD1. Germline V gene lookup returns CDR1 MGHRA and CDR2 YSYEKL. The junction had 7 bases not matched to a gene; V was cut back by 2 bases and J by 7 bases. This CDR3 comprises 15 residues. The CDR3, as DNA: TGCGCCAGCAGCCAACGGACAGGGAAGGAACAGCCCCAGCATTTT. Its translation: CASSQRTGKEQPQHF.

CDR3 DNA sequence: TGTGCCAGCAGCTTTACTAGCGGGGGGAACACCGGGGAGCTGTTTTTT. This encodes CASSFTSGGNTGELFF. The chain recombines TRBV7-3 with TRBJ2-2, with 11 bases matching TRBD2. This CDR3 comprises 16 residues. The V gene end was trimmed by 3 bases and the J gene end by 1 base; junction bases not matched to a gene: 1. Germline CDR1 SGHTA, CDR2 FQGTGA.